These 7 T cell receptor beta chains were sequenced from one sample in a study of T cell repertoires in cytomegalovirus infection. One entry per CDR3 protein, called by TCRdb with MiXCR from the reads. This sample yields 150,000 to 200,000 distinct CDR3 sequences, of which around 14% are seen a single time; 25% to 30% belongs to the top ten. Specimen: PBMCs. These receptors were collected from a human donor in good health (CMV status not recorded). Some clones in this sample may be carry-over from other donors' samples.

The chain carries TRBV20-1 and TRBJ1-5; unclear D gene. Trimming stripped 0 bases from V and 6 bases from J, with 12 bases between. The CDR3 is made up of 14 amino acids. Germline V gives CDR1 DFQATT, CDR2 SNEGSKA (reference sequence). CDR3 sequence (DNA): TGCAGTGCTAGAGATCTGATAGGGCTTCAGCCCCAGCATTTT. This translates into CSARDLIGLQPQHF.

This clonotype was counted only a few times. The chain joins TRBV9 to TRBJ2-1; D is unclear. Germline V gene lookup returns CDR1 SGDLS and CDR2 YYNGEE. V was clipped by 1 base and J by 0 bases, with 14 bases between them. CDR3 length: 17 residues. CDR3 loop: CASSVIPKADSYNEQFF. In DNA, the CDR3 is TGTGCCAGCAGCGTAATCCCTAAGGCGGACTCCTACAATGAGCAGTTCTTC.

J is TRBJ2-7 and V is TRBV6-2 or TRBV6-3, with D possibly matching TRBD2 (5 bases). Germline loops: CDR1 MNHEY, CDR2 SVGEGT. Trimming shortened V by 5 bases and J by 9 bases, and 20 bases separated the two germline ends. The CDR3 runs 14 residues. The CDR3 DNA reads TGTGCCAGCAGTCCAGACTGGATCGAAGGAGGGCAGTACTTC. Amino acid sequence: CASSPDWIEGGQYF.

The CDR3 sequence: CASSLGGKGYTF. The CDR3, as DNA: TGCGCCAGCAGCTTGGGGGGGAAAGGCTACACCTTC. The gene calls are TRBV5-1 and TRBJ1-2; possibly TRBD1 for D (5 bases). V lost 0 bases and J 8 bases, leaving 8 bases between the germline ends. The germline CDR1 and CDR2 sequences are SGHRS and YFSETQ. The length of the CDR3 is 12 residues.

In its sample, this clonotype was seen a few times. This chain joins TRBV29-1 and TRBJ2-1, with TRBD1 matching 8 bases. The trim removed 2 bases at V and 9 bases at J, leaving 9 bases unmatched. This CDR3 is built from 14 residues. The V gene's germline CDR1 is SQVTM and CDR2 ANQGSEA. CDR3 in amino acids: CSVEWTGRRFEQFF. The CDR3 DNA is TGCAGCGTTGAATGGACAGGGAGGCGATTTGAGCAGTTCTTC.

Only one count was recorded for this clonotype. One end of the junction fails to match germline, which may point to a read error. The chain is built from TRBV11-2 and TRBJ1-1; TRBD1 aligns across 7 bases. Germline CDR1 is SGHAT and CDR2 is FQNNGV. The CDR3 is 14 residues long. CDR3 region: CASRPTGTALQALF. The CDR3 bases are TGTGCCAGCAGGCCTACGGGGACAGCACTTCAAGCTTTGTTT.

The rearrangement links TRBV25-1 to TRBJ1-1, with TRBD1 identical over 11 bases. This CDR3 has 14 amino acids. J was trimmed by 4 bases and V by 6 bases; bases with no gene match: 4. The germline gives CDR1 MGHDK, CDR2 SYGVNS. CDR3 sequence reads: CASRGTGGGTEAFF. In DNA, the CDR3 is TGTGCCAGCAGGGGGACAGGGGGTGGCACTGAAGCTTTCTTT.